Here is one T cell receptor beta chain with its context. What it recognizes is unknown. Germline V gives CDR1 SGHTA, CDR2 FQGNSA. The ends were cut back, 5 bases at V and 0 bases at J, with 15 bases in the middle. CDR3 length: 16 residues. TCRdb's table, derived via immunoSEQ multiplex PCR, lists solely in-frame clones and lacks some. This table holds roughly 15,000 clones, roughly 82% found once. This sample was included in a study of T cells in tumors after PD-1 blockade. Study overall: A subset received ongoing vismodegib 150 mg daily alongside anti-PD-1 therapy. On average, peripheral blood gave more than 100,000 TCR templates and under 40,000 unique clonotypes.

The study, taken as a whole, reports: Blood contained about 40% of the tumor's TCR clonotypes.

J is TRBJ2-3 and V is TRBV7-2, with D possibly being TRBD2 (6 bases). This receptor was identified in a human donor with basal cell carcinoma. The sample was PBMCs, taken after anti-PD-1 treatment. The CDR3 sequence is CASSRAGGISTDTQYF. CDR3 nucleotides: TGTGCCAGCAGCCGGGCGGGCGGGATTAGCACAGATACGCAGTATTTT.